This passage covers 13 T cell receptor beta chains from one sample sequenced in a study of radiation and T cells in renal cell carcinoma. Clones were sequenced by immunoSEQ multiplex PCR, and TCRdb holds only the in-frame ones, with some missing. The sample shows some 95,000 clones, 75% to 90% of them seen only once. Time point meaning: baseline pretreatment blood. The sample's treatment: 15 Gy SBRT to primary tumor, nephrectomy 4 weeks later. Material: blood, obtained from a patient whose treatment included radiotherapy and nephrectomy. These receptors were taken from a man in his fifties with renal cell carcinoma.

This clone was seen a handful of times. This chain connects TRBV7-9 to TRBJ1-1; no firm D call. CDR1 is SEHNR and CDR2 is FQNEAQ in the germline V gene (reference sequence). V dropped 5 bases and J dropped 5 bases, with 6 bases sitting between them. The CDR3 contains 11 residues. As DNA, the CDR3 is TGTGCCAGCAGCGGTGGGACTGAAGCTTTCTTT. Protein sequence: CASSGGTEAFF.

The chain couples TRBV18 to TRBJ2-5; 12 nucleotides match TRBD2. With V trimmed by 3 bases and J by 3 bases, 5 bases remained unmatched. The germline CDR1 and CDR2 sequences are KGHSH and LQKENI. The CDR3 totals 16 residues. The CDR3 DNA follows: TGTGCCAGCTCACCCCTAGCGGGGGGGCAAGAAGAGACCCAGTACTTC. Amino acids: CASSPLAGGQEETQYF.

In its sample, this clone was seen a few times. J is TRBJ2-7 and V is TRBV19, with TRBD1 matching 9 bases. The germline V gene has CDR1 LNHDA and CDR2 SQIVND (reference sequence). The CDR3 spans 15 residues. V lost 4 bases, J lost 4 bases, and 8 bases stayed unmatched. Here the CDR3 reads CASSKGQGGSYEQYF. DNA for the CDR3: TGTGCCAGTAGTAAGGGACAGGGTGGGAGTTACGAGCAGTACTTC.

The V and J genes are TRBV2 and TRBJ2-4, with D possibly matching TRBD1 (5 bases). The V gene's germline CDR1 is SNHLY and CDR2 FYNNEI. V was clipped by 3 bases and J by 2 bases, with 11 bases between them. The length of the CDR3 is 15 residues. CDR3 protein: CASSDRARTKNIQYF. The CDR3 region has the DNA TGTGCCAGCAGTGACAGGGCGAGGACCAAAAACATTCAGTACTTC. The full variable domain, completed using reference TRBV2 and TRBJ2-4, is EPEVTQTPSHQVTQMGQEVILRCVPISNHLYFYWYRQILGQKVEFLVSFYNNEISEKSEIFDDQFSVERPDGSNFTLKIRSTKLEDSAMYFCASSDRARTKNIQYFGAGTRLSVL.

This clone was seen just once. The V gene is TRBV18, the J gene TRBJ1-2; D is possibly TRBD1 (5 bases). CDR1 KGHSH and CDR2 LQKENI come from the germline V gene. The ends were cut back, 2 bases at V and 4 bases at J, with 14 bases in the middle. The CDR3 extends over 15 amino acids. CDR3 region: CASSPTGRELYGYTF. DNA of the CDR3: TGTGCCAGCTCACCAACGGGACGGGAACTCTATGGCTACACCTTC.

The chain carries TRBV7-9 and TRBJ2-5; 7 positions match TRBD1. The germline V gene encodes CDR1 SEHNR and CDR2 FQNEAQ (reference sequence). The trim removed 5 bases at V and 2 bases at J, leaving 11 bases unmatched. The CDR3 totals 16 residues. The CDR3, as DNA: TGTGCCAGCAGCCCTATAACGGGACAGCATCAAGAGACCCAGTACTTC. It specifies CASSPITGQHQETQYF.

The rearrangement joins TRBV21-1 to TRBJ2-7; the D call in the table, TRBD1, was not verified against the DNA. TRBV21-1 is assigned pseudogene status. CDR3 length: 15 residues. CDR3 region: CARNQNSGQVYEQYF. The DNA for the CDR3 is TGTGCCAGAAACCAAAATTCGGGACAGGTCTACGAGCAGTACTTC.

The chain is built from TRBV19 and TRBJ1-5; D uncertain. The germline V gene has CDR1 LNHDA and CDR2 SQIVND (reference sequence). The V and J ends lost 6 bases and 0 bases respectively, with 12 bases between them. The CDR3 loop spans 15 amino acids. CDR3 DNA: TGTGCCAGTAGCCTTGAAGAGAATAGCAATCAGCCCCAGCATTTT. It yields the protein CASSLEENSNQPQHF.

V gene TRBV7-2 combines with J gene TRBJ1-1; TRBD1 agrees at 7 bases. Trimming took 5 bases from V and 11 from J; bases not matched to a gene: 8. The CDR3 runs to 12 residues. CDR1 is SGHTA, CDR2 FQGNSA, per germline. In DNA, the CDR3 is TGTGCCAGCAGCGCCAGGGGGGGCGGTGCTTTCTTT. It yields the protein CASSARGGGAFF.

The chain carries TRBV15 and TRBJ2-1; D ambiguous. The length of the CDR3 is 16 residues. V lost 7 bases and J lost 0, with 16 bases in between. Germline assignment: CDR1 LNHNV and CDR2 YYDKDF (reference sequence). CDR3 sequence reads: CATMTGSGDSYNEQFF. The CDR3, as DNA: TGTGCCACCATGACCGGTAGTGGGGACTCCTACAATGAGCAGTTCTTC.

The chain joins TRBV27 to TRBJ2-1; perhaps TRBD2 as D (6 bases). Between the trimmed V and J ends, which lost 2 bases and 6 bases, there was a span of 14 bases. The CDR3 runs to 15 residues. The germline CDR1 and CDR2 sequences are MNHEY and SMNVEV (reference sequence). The CDR3 sequence is CASSLRLEGVNEQFF. CDR3 sequence (DNA): TGTGCCAGCAGTTTAAGGTTGGAGGGAGTCAATGAGCAGTTCTTC.

The chain links TRBV19 to TRBJ2-5; TRBD2 aligns across 10 bases. This CDR3 region has 14 residues. After removal of 6 bases from V and 4 bases from J, the junction contained 5 bases not matched to a gene. The germline V gene has CDR1 LNHDA and CDR2 SQIVND (reference sequence). CDR3 DNA: TGTGCCAGTAGGTCAGCTAGCGGGGGAGAGACCCAGTACTTC. Its translation is CASRSASGGETQYF.

The chain links TRBV6-4 to TRBJ1-2; 7 nucleotides match TRBD1. The germline CDR1 and CDR2 sequences are MRHNA and SNTAGT. Trimming removed 6 bases from V and 2 bases from J; junction bases left unmatched: 18. This CDR3 spans 18 amino acids. The CDR3, as DNA: TGTGCCAGCAGGTGGGAAATTCCTCCAGGACAGGAGAACTATGGCTACACCTTC. This gives the protein CASRWEIPPGQENYGYTF.